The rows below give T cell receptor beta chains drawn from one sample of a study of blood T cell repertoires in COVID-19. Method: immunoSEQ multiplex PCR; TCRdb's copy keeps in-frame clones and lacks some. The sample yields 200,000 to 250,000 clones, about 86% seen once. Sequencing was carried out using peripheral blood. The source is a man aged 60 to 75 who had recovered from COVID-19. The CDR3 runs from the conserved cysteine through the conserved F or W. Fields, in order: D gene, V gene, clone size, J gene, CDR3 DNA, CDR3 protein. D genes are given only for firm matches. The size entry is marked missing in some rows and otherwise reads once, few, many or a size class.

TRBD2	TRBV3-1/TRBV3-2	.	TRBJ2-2	TGTGCCAGCAGCCAAGTACCTAGGGCGGGGGACGGGGAGCTGTTTTTT	CASSQVPRAGDGELFF
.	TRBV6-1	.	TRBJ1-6	TGTGCCAGCAGTGCCCCAGCGGGACATAGTAGCTCCTATAATTCACCCCTCCACTTT	CASSAPAGHSSSYNSPLHF
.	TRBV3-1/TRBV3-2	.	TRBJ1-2	TGTGCCAGCAGCCAAGAGGGGGACTCCTGGAAAGACGATGGCTACACCTTC	CASSQEGDSWKDDGYTF
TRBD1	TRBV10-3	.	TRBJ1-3	TGTGCCATGACAGGGGCTGGAAACACCATATATTTT	CAMTGAGNTIYF
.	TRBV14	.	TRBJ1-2	TGTGCCAGCAGCCAAGATGCCAGGGCAAACTATGGCTACACCTTC	CASSQDARANYGYTF
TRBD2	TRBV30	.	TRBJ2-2	TGTGCCTGGAGTGGACTAGCGGGAGGGGCCGGGGAGCTGTTTTTT	CAWSGLAGGAGELFF
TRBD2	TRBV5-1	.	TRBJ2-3	TGCGCCAGCAGCTTCTCCCTAGCGGGAGAGGGAGATACGCAGTATTTT	CASSFSLAGEGDTQYF
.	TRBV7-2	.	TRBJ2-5	TGTGCCAGCAGCTTAGTCGCGACAGAGCAAGAGACCCAGTACTTC	CASSLVATEQETQYF
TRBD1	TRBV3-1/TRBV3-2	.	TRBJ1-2	TGTGCCAGCACTACGGGACAGAGCTATAATGGCTACACCTTC	CASTTGQSYNGYTF
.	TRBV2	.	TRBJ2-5	TGTGCCAGCAGTGCGGGGCAAGAGACCCAGTACTTC	CASSAGQETQYF
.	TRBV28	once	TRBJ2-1	TGTGCCAGCAGGCCTACCACCGGAGGAACCTACAATGAGCAGTTCTTC	CASRPTTGGTYNEQFF
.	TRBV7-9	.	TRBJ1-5	TGTGCCAGCAGCCGGGGGGGGGACCAGCCCCAGCATTTT	CASSRGGDQPQHF
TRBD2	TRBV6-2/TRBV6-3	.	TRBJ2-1	TGTGCCAGCAGTCCCGAGGGGGGACTAGCGGGAAAGAATGAGCAGTTCTTC	CASSPEGGLAGKNEQFF
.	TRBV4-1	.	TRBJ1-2	TGCGCCAGCAGCCAAGATGGTCTCCGGCAGGGCAACACCTTC	CASSQDGLRQGNTF
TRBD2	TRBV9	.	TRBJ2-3	TGTGCCAGCAGCGAGGCGACTAGCGGGGGTGGGACAGATACGCAGTATTTT	CASSEATSGGGTDTQYF
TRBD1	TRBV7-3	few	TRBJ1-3	TGTGCCAGCAGCCCGCAGGGGGCTGGAAACACCATATATTTT	CASSPQGAGNTIYF
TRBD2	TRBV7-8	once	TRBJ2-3	TGTGCCAGCAGCATAGAGACTAGCGGCCTCACAGATACGCAGTATTTT	CASSIETSGLTDTQYF
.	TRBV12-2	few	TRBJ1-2	TGTGCAAGTCGCCCGGAGTTTTTTCCAAGGGGGCCCTATGGCTACACCTTC	CASRPEFFPRGPYGYTF
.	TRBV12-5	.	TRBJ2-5	TGTGCTAGTGGTTTGGGGCTGGAGGAGGTTTGGGAGACCCAGTACTTC	CASGLGLEEVWETQYF
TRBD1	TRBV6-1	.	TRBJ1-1	TGTGCCAGCAGTGAAGCGGGGACAGGGGGCACTGAAGCTTTCTTT	CASSEAGTGGTEAFF
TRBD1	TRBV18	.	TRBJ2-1	TGTGCCAGCTCACCACGGGACAGGGTCCCCTACAATGAGCAGTTCTTC	CASSPRDRVPYNEQFF
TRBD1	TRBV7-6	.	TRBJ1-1	TGTGCCAGCAGCCATCTTTTAGGTGGGACAGTTAACACTGAAGCTTTCTTT	CASSHLLGGTVNTEAFF
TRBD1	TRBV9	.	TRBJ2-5	TGTGCCAGCAGCGTAGTGGACAGGGTCGAGACCCAGTACTTC	CASSVVDRVETQYF
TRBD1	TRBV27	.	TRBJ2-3	TGTGCCAGCAGTTTTGGGACAGTCAAAGATACGCAGTATTTT	CASSFGTVKDTQYF